The 18 T cell receptor beta chains below come from one sample, sequenced in a study of blood T cells in healthy people across ages. Together with a sample-barcoded 5' primer, a J-beta primer mix was included in a second PCR lasting roughly 6 to 12 cycles. TCRdb reprocessed the 5' RACE reads with MiXCR, giving one entry per CDR3 protein. In the table there are fewer than 750,000 distinct CDR3 sequences, over 40% of which are singletons. Sequenced material: blood. The receptors shown here come from a woman of 80 years or more in good health.

The sample holds one count of this clonotype. The chain links TRBV5-1 to TRBJ1-1; D may be TRBD1 (6 bases). The germline V gene encodes CDR1 SGHRS and CDR2 YFSETQ. V lost 4 bases, J lost 2 bases, and 15 bases lay in between. The CDR3 loop spans 15 amino acids. CDR3 DNA: TGCGCCAGCAGCGTAAAACAGGGCCATAACACTGAAGCTTTCTTT. Translated, it gives CASSVKQGHNTEAFF.

On this clonotype itself: The junction does not match germline at one end; this may be a read error. The rearrangement uses TRBV6-6 and TRBJ2-1, with D perhaps being TRBD1 or TRBD2 (5 bases each). The CDR3 extends over 15 amino acids. The germline V gene has CDR1 MNHNY and CDR2 SVGAGI (reference sequence). CDR3 DNA: TGTGCCGGCAGTTACGGGCAGGGAGCCCCGGGTGGGCAGTTCTTC. It specifies CAGSYGQGAPGGQFF.

This chain joins TRBV29-1 and TRBJ1-1; 12 bases match TRBD1. CDR3 length: 15 residues. CDR1 and CDR2 from the germline V gene are SQVTM and ANQGSEA. Trimming removed 4 bases from V and 6 bases from J; junction bases left unmatched: 9. CDR3 sequence: CSVGGDRGLIAEAFF. CDR3 nucleotides: TGCAGCGTTGGGGGGGACAGGGGGCTCATCGCTGAAGCTTTCTTT.

The chain recombines TRBV28 with TRBJ2-1; 9 bases line up with TRBD1. Germline CDR1 and CDR2: MDHEN and SYDVKM. J was trimmed by 8 bases and V by 10 bases; bases with no gene match: 15. There are 15 residues in the CDR3. CDR3 bases: TGTGCCAACAGCAAAACAGGGGGCTTTAGGGATGAGCAGTTCTTC. The encoded protein is CANSKTGGFRDEQFF.

This clonotype has more than one count but fewer than ten. The chain carries TRBV10-3 and TRBJ2-5; D remains unclear. Trimming stripped 2 bases from V and 11 bases from J, with 12 bases between. Looked up from germline, CDR1 is ENHRY and CDR2 is SYGVKD. The CDR3 runs to 12 residues. CDR3 in DNA: TGTGCCATCAGTGAGGTCGGCGGAGAGCAGTACTTC. Protein: CAISEVGGEQYF.

This sequence joins TRBV7-2 and TRBJ2-4; 8 nucleotides match TRBD1. The J call is doubtful: the DNA matches TRBJ2-7 better. The germline gives CDR1 SGHTA, CDR2 FQGNSA. This CDR3 has 15 residues. The CDR3 loop is CASSSTGVGYYEQYF. The CDR3 nucleotides read TGTGCCAGCAGCTCGACAGGGGTAGGCTACTACGAGCAGTACTTC.

This clonotype was seen a few times. This CDR3 is CSARDPSPLTGGSDTQYF. The CDR3 region has the DNA TGCAGTGCTAGAGACCCTTCCCCATTAACGGGAGGCTCAGATACGCAGTATTTT. The chain has TRBV20-1 and TRBJ2-3, with 7 bases identical to TRBD2. From germline, CDR1 is DFQATT and CDR2 SNEGSKA (reference sequence). V was clipped by 0 bases and J by 4 bases; unmatched bases: 16. CDR3 length equals 18 residues.

Details on this clonotype: Just one base apart from a much larger clone, this may be a read error. The rearrangement links TRBV3-1 to TRBJ2-1; D is ambiguous. TRBJ2-7 explains the end of the DNA better; the J call may be wrong. Germline loops: CDR1 LGHDT, CDR2 YNNKEL (reference sequence). This CDR3 comprises 12 residues. The CDR3 nucleotides read TGCGCCAGCAGCCAACCCTACAATGAGCAGTACTTC. It translates to CASSQPYNEQYF.

The chain uses TRBV15 and TRBJ2-5; D gene unclear. The CDR3 is 14 residues long. Per the germline V gene, CDR1 is LNHNV and CDR2 is YYDKDF (reference sequence). The ends were cut back, 4 bases at V and 4 bases at J, with 13 bases in the middle. The CDR3 loop is CATSKPGSGETQYF. In DNA form, the CDR3 reads TGTGCCACCAGCAAACCCGGGTCAGGAGAGACCCAGTACTTC.

This clonotype was picked up many times. V and J are TRBV20-1 and TRBJ2-7, with a possible D match to TRBD2 (6 bases). Trimming took 6 bases from V and 6 from J, leaving 15 bases between them. CDR3 length: 12 residues. The germline gives CDR1 DFQATT, CDR2 SNEGSKA (reference sequence). CDR3 amino acids: CSAPAGYREQYF. DNA of the CDR3: TGCAGTGCCCCTGCGGGATATCGCGAGCAGTACTTC.

This clonotype was observed at least ten times. The gene calls are TRBV5-6 and TRBJ2-3; 7 bases line up with TRBD2. The CDR3 totals 14 residues. The germline V gene has CDR1 SGHDT and CDR2 YYEEEE. The V segment lost 5 bases and the J segment 3 bases; nucleotides outside the gene matches: 6. The CDR3 region is CASSRSGGTDTQYF. The CDR3, as DNA: TGTGCCAGCAGTCGCTCGGGGGGAACAGATACGCAGTATTTT.

The V and J genes are TRBV9 and TRBJ1-2; 9 positions match TRBD1. The V segment lost 0 bases and the J segment 8 bases; nucleotides outside the gene matches: 5. The CDR3 sequence is 14 residues long. Germline CDR1 is SGDLS and CDR2 is YYNGEE. CDR3 loop: CASSVAQTGGGYTF. As DNA, the CDR3 is TGTGCCAGCAGCGTAGCTCAGACAGGGGGGGGCTACACCTTC.

This clonotype was counted many times. The rearrangement uses TRBV28 and TRBJ2-3, with TRBD2 identical over 8 bases. The germline V gene encodes CDR1 MDHEN and CDR2 SYDVKM. CDR3 length equals 16 residues. V was clipped by 7 bases and J by 2 bases; unmatched bases: 11. In nucleotides, the CDR3 is TGTGCCAGCATCACCAGAGCGGGAGCATACACAGATACGCAGTATTTT. This codes for CASITRAGAYTDTQYF.

At least ten counts were recorded for this clonotype. The rearrangement joins TRBV7-9 to TRBJ2-1; 10 bases map to TRBD2. Trimming took 3 bases from V and 4 from J; bases not matched to a gene: 6. There are 16 residues in the CDR3. Germline CDR1 reads SEHNR; CDR2 reads FQNEAQ (reference sequence). CDR3 DNA: TGTGCCAGCAGCTTCCATAGCGGGAGGCTTTACAATGAGCAGTTCTTC. Amino acid sequence: CASSFHSGRLYNEQFF.

This CDR3 reads CATASPTSPYEQYF. The DNA of the CDR3 is TGTGCCACCGCGAGTCCGACTTCCCCCTACGAGCAGTACTTC. The chain is built from TRBV7-2 and TRBJ2-7; the D is unclear. Germline-derived CDR1 and CDR2 are SGHTA and FQGNSA. V was trimmed by 10 bases and J by 2 bases, leaving 18 bases between them. The CDR3 extends over 14 amino acids.

The chain combines TRBV7-2 with TRBJ2-1; 11 positions match TRBD2. The CDR3 is made up of 20 amino acids. J was trimmed by 3 bases and V by 0 bases; bases with no gene match: 13. Germline V CDR1 and CDR2: SGHTA, FQGNSA. The CDR3: CASSLAPPHGTSGRYNEQFF. The CDR3 nucleotides read TGTGCCAGCAGCTTAGCGCCCCCCCACGGGACTAGCGGCCGCTACAATGAGCAGTTCTTC.

About this clonotype itself: A much more abundant neighbour one base away suggests this may be a read error. The chain has TRBV2 and TRBJ2-1; TRBD2 matches 7 bases. This CDR3 comprises 15 residues. CDR1 is SNHLY and CDR2 is FYNNEI in the germline V gene. V was pared by 5 bases and J by 9 bases, with 13 bases of the junction left unmatched. In DNA, the CDR3 is TGTGCCAGCAGTACAATGGCGGGAGTCGTTTGTGAGCAGTTCTTC. It translates to CASSTMAGVVCEQFF.

The genes are TRBV27 and TRBJ1-2; tentative D call: TRBD1 (5 bases). Germline values: CDR1 MNHEY, CDR2 SMNVEV (reference sequence). Trimming shortened V by 0 bases and J by 0 bases, and 14 bases separated the two germline ends. This CDR3 region has 17 residues. The CDR3 spells CASSLSPTGGANYGYTF. The CDR3 coding sequence is TGTGCCAGCAGTTTATCACCAACCGGGGGGGCTAACTATGGCTACACCTTC.